This T cell receptor (beta chain) was sequenced for a study of cytomegalovirus exposure and HLA in healthy donors (dated by TCRdb to about 2017). In terms of the full investigation: In an earlier analysis of 550 to 750 of the donors, 276 Gb of sequence data and 90 million to 120 million unique TCR beta sequences from 180 million or so T cells were reported. An early release that covered fewer than 800 HLA-typed donors contained approximately 300 gigabases of sequencing data and 75 million to 100 million unique TCR sequences. Among the roughly 430 genotyped donors, approximately 77% belonged to the genetic ancestry cluster associated with self-reported Caucasian donors. The study aimed to test whether signatures of past pathogen exposure could be identified by cataloging public T cell receptors. The T cell repertoires of 666 subjects were profiled by immunosequencing and related to cytomegalovirus serostatus. Along with the approximately 670-subject first cohort, a separate validation cohort of over a hundred different subjects was used. To predict cytomegalovirus infection status, the study brought together high-throughput TCR immunosequencing, statistical association of individual TCRs with disease status, and machine learning. In a later analysis, previously published TCR beta repertoires from hundreds of donors were re-analyzed and high-resolution HLA genotyping was added so that TCR occurrence patterns could be studied. Rather than using new phenotypic data, the later analysis identified candidate immune exposures from TCR beta sequences and from how often those sequences occurred across donors. An earlier analysis of roughly 600 of the donors used high-throughput TCR beta sequencing to judge whether each TCR beta V gene segment behaved as functional or pseudogenic. Donor age, sex, ethnicity and CMV serostatus were collected together with the repertoire data. A later genetic analysis took genome-wide SNP genotypes for about three fifths of the roughly 670 donors and used that subset as a discovery cohort. Every repertoire in the discovery cohort had been generated on one and the same sequencing platform. HLA typing included class I and class II loci at four-digit resolution. The number of donors typed differed by locus, with roughly 629-640 for A, B, C, DRB1 and DQB1, more than 500 for DQA1, approximately 570 for DPA1, and about 450 for DPB1. About five DR-DQ haplotypes were treated as single units for association and clustering because of strong linkage in the cohort. Among approximately 370 genotyped donors of the cohort, an average of approximately 240,000 unique TCR beta nucleotide sequences was sequenced per donor, of which 15% to 20% were non-productive. Study-level results and caveats: In a later analysis, HLA-associated TCR beta chains showed more clonal expansion and lower generation probabilities than non-associated chains that were equally common. The authors suggested that the approach could potentially be generalized to other disease states and immunological phenotypes. The cohort was sequenced for TCR beta chains only, and without alpha or paired-chain data the features that could be detected were limited. A cluster of highly shared sequence variants was judged likely to be a technical artifact of the sequencing pipeline. Some IMGT-functional V segments, including TRBV6-2 and TRBV6-3, could not be told apart with the 87-base-pair reads, so those segments were excluded. Presence/absence analyses assumed roughly uniform sequencing depth across donors, an assumption that may not hold. Correlated functional status among segregating V segments might be attributable to linkage disequilibrium, but an unknown experimental factor could not be ruled out. Most CMV-associated TCR beta chains appeared to be HLA-restricted in a later analysis, and the HLA associations seemed to be driven largely by CMV exposure. A further reported finding was that TCR beta sequences accurately predicted the HLA-A and HLA-B alleles for most subjects in the first cohort. Assigning TCR associations to individual alleles was difficult when HLA alleles, especially DR and DQ, strongly co-occurred. Most TCR sequences were observed very rarely across donors, whereas some public TCRs were present in many individuals. The earlier analysis of about 600 of the donors excluded some 16 rarely observed V segments, including chromosome 9 orphons, because counts were too low. In vitro tests confirmed that a few of the cytomegalovirus-associated TCR beta chains recognize cytomegalovirus antigens. V-gene and J-gene trimming of TCR beta chains was associated with a missense DCLRE1C variant in a later genetic analysis, and the association was replicated in an independent cohort. Because HLA typing was missing for some donors at each locus, association tests included only the typed subset. In a later analysis, around 17,000 TCR beta sequences were associated with specific HLA alleles at a false discovery rate of 0.05. Compared with the approximately 720-donor mean, donors in an Asian-associated ancestry cluster had fewer N-insertions in productive TCRs, according to a later genetic analysis. The classifier was reported to diagnose cytomegalovirus status with high specificity and sensitivity in both the original cohort and the validation cohort. In a later analysis, TCR association rates were found to vary across HLA loci, with the most associated TCRs seen for DRB1 alleles and the fewest for HLA-C alleles. A later analysis reported that several top co-occurrence clusters appeared linked to parvovirus B19, influenza, CMV and Epstein-Barr virus. The only immune exposure information available for the cohort was CMV serostatus. A total of roughly 160 TCR beta chains were listed by the study as associated with cytomegalovirus. In an earlier analysis of 587 of the donors, most TCR beta V segments appeared in productive rearrangements about 87% or about 30% of the time, broadly matching IMGT annotations.

CDR1 and CDR2 are drawn from the germline V gene: SGDLS, YYNGEE. The CDR3 runs 14 residues from the cysteine to the phenylalanine. The kept DNA is CDR3 alone, 42 bases in frame from the first base. V is cut by 4 bases and J by 6 bases, and the space between the germline ends is 17 bases. Libraries came from the immunoSEQ multiplex PCR assay. For the multiplex PCR, a mixture combining 60 forward primers for TCR Vbeta segments and 13 reverse primers for TCR Jbeta segments was used. The CDR3 region of rearranged TCR beta genes was amplified from genomic DNA with a multiplex PCR assay. The Illumina HiSeq System was used to sequence the amplified TCR beta libraries as 87-base-pair reads. From the authors' description of their analysis: Across the 600 to 700 repertoires, a later analysis counted 60 million to 90 million unique TCR beta chains, 8.5 million to 12 million of which were shared by at least two donors. Raw reads were error-corrected and collapsed into unique sequences with a nearest-neighbor algorithm that merged closely related sequences to remove PCR and sequencing errors. Alignment of CDR3 sequences to IMGT reference sequences was used to assign V, D and J gene segments. For a sequence to be retained, a match of at least six nucleotides to both a V gene segment and a J gene segment was required. Rearrangements were called productive when the CDR3 lacked stop codons and stayed in frame with V and J; all others were non-productive. Following IMGT convention, CDR3 was defined as the stretch from the second conserved V-encoded cysteine up to the conserved J-encoded phenylalanine. The earlier analysis of 500 to 650 of the donors excluded any sequence lacking an unambiguous match to a single V gene segment. In an earlier analysis of a few hundred of the donors, V segments were called functional above 56.7% productive rearrangements and were called segregating when the between-donor standard deviation exceeded 5%. A statistical classification framework was developed to diagnose cytomegalovirus status using the catalog of TCR beta chain sequences. A later analysis assigned V and J genes by comparing TCR nucleotide sequences with IMGT/GENE-DB human TR gene sequences. A later analysis assigned CDR3 sequences and most-parsimonious VDJ recombination scenarios with the TCRdist pipeline. In a later analysis, each TCR beta chain was defined by its CDR3 amino acid sequence together with its V-gene family, and reads lacking a unique V-gene family were excluded. To address suspected cross-contamination and a sequencing artifact, a later analysis removed approximately 590 highly shared, low-generation-probability nucleotide sequences. In a later analysis, a clonal expansion index for each public chain was calculated from normalized within-repertoire ranks of inferred template counts. A later analysis computed generation probabilities with a VDJ recombination model fitted to out-of-frame rearrangements, and checked the results against IGoR. In a later analysis, TCR-TCR, TCR-HLA and TCR-CMV co-occurrence was scored with hypergeometric tests, and a repertoire-size bias correction was applied to TCR pairs. False discovery rates were estimated in a later analysis by permuting HLA or CMV assignments 20 times. A later analysis grouped co-occurring TCRs with DBSCAN, adding TCRdist sequence similarity when clustering within HLA-allele-positive subsets. Repertoires with fewer than 30,000 or more than 120,000 public chains were left out of co-occurrence clustering, as were five repertoires with anomalous nucleotide sharing. Held by TCRdb, this immuneACCESS table contains in-frame sequences only and omits some clones. Under half of the omission traces to an unresolved V gene where checked; the cause of the rest is unknown. That table is the source of V, J and clone size, and D and trimming were worked out from the DNA. The sample data list some 120,000 clones, and about 83% of these were observed just once. Of the sample, 3.6% is held by the ten largest clones.

In total, over 600 healthy bone marrow donors made up the cohort. At the time of sampling, all cohort members were nominally healthy, though unrecorded immune exposures were likely present. The donor tested CMV seropositive and was one of the 289 seropositive cohort members. Every donor gave a peripheral blood sample, and the peripheral blood mononuclear cells from that sample were used for TCR beta sequencing. Genomic DNA extraction from the blood cell samples was performed with the Qiagen DNeasy Blood Extraction Kit. Comments on this clone: Its antigen has not been determined. No base qualities exist here, and no much larger clone lies one base off it.

The source is a woman between 35 and 50 years old in good health and CMV-seropositive. Material for sequencing was PBMCs. The rearranged chain carries TRBV9 and TRBJ2-7; the D segment could be TRBD1, given 5 matching bases. Here is the DNA: TGTGCCAGCAGCCGCGAGGAGAGCAGGGTCGAGCAGTACTTC. This codes for CASSREESRVEQYF. With the portions outside the CDR3 filled from the reference TRBV9 and TRBJ2-7 genes, the complete variable region becomes DSGVTQTPKHLITATGQRVTLRCSPRSGDLSVYWYQQSLDQGLQFLIQYYNGEERAKGNILERFSAQQFPDLHSELNLSSLELGDSALYFCASSREESRVEQYFGPGTRLTVT.